The T cell receptor beta chain under discussion was sequenced for a study of regulatory T cells in long-lasting Graves disease. Regarding time point: newly diagnosed GD, antithyroid drugs for less than 3 months. From PBMCs, RNA was extracted and then used to make the TCR library. The TCR beta library used iRepertoire HTBI primers with Arm-PCR amplification of CDR3. In TCRdb, the multiplex PCR reads were re-called with MiXCR into one record per CDR3 protein. The table includes fewer than 500,000 distinct CDR3 sequences, around 15% detected once. This clonotype was detected ten times or more. V dropped 5 bases and J dropped 0; count of bases not matched to a gene: 15. The V gene's germline CDR1 is DFQATT and CDR2 SNEGSKA (reference sequence). The CDR3 has 19 residues. These data also featured in a second study, about T cells in Graves' hyperthyroidism and ophthalmopathy. From that report: When ophthalmopathy did not progress within 18 months, Graves' hyperthyroidism was considered stable. Peripheral blood also featured most of the thyroid clonotypes expanded above 0.001.

J is TRBJ2-1 and V is TRBV20-1, with 11 bases matching TRBD1. The TCR sequence derives from a man between 40 and 49 years old with Graves disease. The source material was peripheral blood mononuclear cells (PBMCs), sampled at new diagnosis, from a patient treated with antithyroid drugs. In DNA form, the CDR3 reads TGCAGTGCTCCCACGGACAGGGGGCGCGTCGGTACCTCCTACAATGAGCAGTTCTTC. Its protein is CSAPTDRGRVGTSYNEQFF.